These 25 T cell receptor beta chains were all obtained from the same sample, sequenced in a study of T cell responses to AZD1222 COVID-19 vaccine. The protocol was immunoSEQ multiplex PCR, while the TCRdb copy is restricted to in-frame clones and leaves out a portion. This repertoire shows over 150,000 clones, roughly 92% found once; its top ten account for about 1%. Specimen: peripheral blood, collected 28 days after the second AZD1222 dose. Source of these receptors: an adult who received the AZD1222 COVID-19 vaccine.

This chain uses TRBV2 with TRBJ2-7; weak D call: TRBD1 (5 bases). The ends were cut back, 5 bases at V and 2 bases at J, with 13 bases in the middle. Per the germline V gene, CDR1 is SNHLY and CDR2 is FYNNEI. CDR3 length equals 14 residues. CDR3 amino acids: CASSPIAGPYEQYF. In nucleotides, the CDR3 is TGTGCCAGCAGTCCCATCGCAGGGCCCTACGAGCAGTACTTC.

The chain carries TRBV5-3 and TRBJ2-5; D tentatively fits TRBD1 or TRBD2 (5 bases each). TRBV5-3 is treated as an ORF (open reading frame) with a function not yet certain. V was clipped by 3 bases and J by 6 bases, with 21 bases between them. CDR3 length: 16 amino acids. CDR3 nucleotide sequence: TGTGCCAGAAGCTCGCGGATGGGGGAGTTTGTCCAGACCCAGTACTTC. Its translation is CARSSRMGEFVQTQYF.

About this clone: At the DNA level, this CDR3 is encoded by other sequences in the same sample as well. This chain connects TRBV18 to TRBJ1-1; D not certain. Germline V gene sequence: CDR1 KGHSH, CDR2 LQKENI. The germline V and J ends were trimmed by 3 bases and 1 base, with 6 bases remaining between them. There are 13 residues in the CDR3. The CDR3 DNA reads TGTGCCAGCTCACCGGGAAGGAACACTGAAGCTTTCTTT. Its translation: CASSPGRNTEAFF.

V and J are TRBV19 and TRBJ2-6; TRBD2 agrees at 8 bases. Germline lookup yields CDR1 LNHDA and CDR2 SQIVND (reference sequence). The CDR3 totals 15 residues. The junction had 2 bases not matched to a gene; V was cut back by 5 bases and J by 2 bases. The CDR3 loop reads CASSREGAGANVLTF. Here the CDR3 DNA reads TGTGCCAGTAGTCGGGAGGGGGCTGGGGCCAACGTCCTGACTTTC. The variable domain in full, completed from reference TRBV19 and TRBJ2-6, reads DGGITQSPKYLFRKEGQNVTLSCEQNLNHDAMYWYRQDPGQGLRLIYYSQIVNDFQKGDIAEGYSVSREKKESFPLTVTSAQKNPTAFYLCASSREGAGANVLTFGAGSRLTVL.

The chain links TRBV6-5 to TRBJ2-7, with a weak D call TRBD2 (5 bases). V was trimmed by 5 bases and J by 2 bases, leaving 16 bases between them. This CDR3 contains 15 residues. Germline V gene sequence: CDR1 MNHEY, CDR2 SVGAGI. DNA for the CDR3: TGTGCCAGCAGTCCAACCCCCGGGATCCCCTACGAGCAGTACTTC. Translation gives CASSPTPGIPYEQYF.

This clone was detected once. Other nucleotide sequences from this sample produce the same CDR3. In DNA form, the CDR3 reads TGCGCCAGCAGCCCAGGACAGGGGGCCTACAATGAGCAGTTCTTC. It codes for CASSPGQGAYNEQFF. J is TRBJ2-1 and V is TRBV5-1, with 10 bases matching TRBD1. The CDR3 is 15 amino acids. The germline V gene has CDR1 SGHRS and CDR2 YFSETQ. J gave up 2 bases and V 4 bases, and 3 bases lay outside the gene matches.

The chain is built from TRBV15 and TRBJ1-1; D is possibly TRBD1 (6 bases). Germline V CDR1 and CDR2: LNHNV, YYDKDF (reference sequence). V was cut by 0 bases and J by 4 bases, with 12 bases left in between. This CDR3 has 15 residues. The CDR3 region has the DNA TGTGCCACCAGCAGAGAAGGGGGGCAGGGCACTGAAGCTTTCTTT. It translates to CATSREGGQGTEAFF.

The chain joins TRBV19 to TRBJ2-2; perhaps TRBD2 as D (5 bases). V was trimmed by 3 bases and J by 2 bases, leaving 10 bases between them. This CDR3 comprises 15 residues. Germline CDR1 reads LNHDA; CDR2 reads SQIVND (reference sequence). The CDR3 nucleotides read TGTGCCAGTAGTATCCCGCGGGCAAACACCGGGGAGCTGTTTTTT. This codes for CASSIPRANTGELFF.

The CDR3 region is CASSLATASPLHF. CDR3 in DNA: TGTGCCAGCAGCTTAGCAACAGCTTCACCCCTCCACTTT. The chain uses TRBV7-2 and TRBJ1-6; D ambiguous. V was cut by 0 bases and J by 9 bases, with 6 bases left in between. The CDR3 spans 13 residues. The germline gives CDR1 SGHTA, CDR2 FQGNSA.

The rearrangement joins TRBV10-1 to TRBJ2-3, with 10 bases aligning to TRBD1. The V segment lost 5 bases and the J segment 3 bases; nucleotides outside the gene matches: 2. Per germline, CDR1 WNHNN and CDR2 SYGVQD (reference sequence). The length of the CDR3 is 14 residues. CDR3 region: CASSRTGGTDTQYF. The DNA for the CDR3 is TGCGCCAGCAGTCGGACAGGGGGGACAGATACGCAGTATTTT.

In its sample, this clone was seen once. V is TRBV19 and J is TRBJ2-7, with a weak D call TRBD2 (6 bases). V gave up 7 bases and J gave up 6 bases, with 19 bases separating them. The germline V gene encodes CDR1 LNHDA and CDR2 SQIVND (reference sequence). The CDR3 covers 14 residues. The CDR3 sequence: CASTHGTAFREQYF. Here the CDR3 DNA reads TGTGCCAGTACCCATGGGACTGCATTCCGCGAGCAGTACTTC.

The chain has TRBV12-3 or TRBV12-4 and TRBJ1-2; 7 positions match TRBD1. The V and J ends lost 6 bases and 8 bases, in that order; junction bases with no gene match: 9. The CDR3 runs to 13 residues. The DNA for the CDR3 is TGTGCCAGCAGCGTCCGGGACAGCCGCGGCTACACCTTC. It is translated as CASSVRDSRGYTF.

The CDR3 sequence: CASSDEGRRREQFF. CDR3 in DNA: TGCGCCAGCAGTGATGAAGGTCGAAGACGGGAGCAGTTCTTC. The J gene is TRBJ2-1, the V gene TRBV10-1; no reliable D call. This CDR3 has 14 residues. Trimming removed 3 bases from V and 10 bases from J, with 16 bases in between. The germline V gene encodes CDR1 WNHNN and CDR2 SYGVQD (reference sequence).

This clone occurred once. The CDR3 DNA reads TGTGCCAGCAGCTTAGTCCCCAGGACTAGCGGGGGCGGTGGGACCCAGTACTTC. Translation: CASSLVPRTSGGGGTQYF. V and J are TRBV7-2 and TRBJ2-5, with TRBD2 matching over 13 bases. Trimming cost V 1 base and J 7 bases; bases outside gene matches: 12. Germline CDR1 SGHTA, CDR2 FQGNSA. This CDR3 spans 18 amino acids.

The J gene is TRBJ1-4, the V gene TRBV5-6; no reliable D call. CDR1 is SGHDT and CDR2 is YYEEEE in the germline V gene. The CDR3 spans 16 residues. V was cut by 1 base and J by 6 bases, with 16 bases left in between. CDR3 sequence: CASSLSWGEVDEKLFF. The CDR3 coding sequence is TGTGCCAGCAGCTTGAGCTGGGGTGAGGTTGATGAAAAACTGTTTTTT.

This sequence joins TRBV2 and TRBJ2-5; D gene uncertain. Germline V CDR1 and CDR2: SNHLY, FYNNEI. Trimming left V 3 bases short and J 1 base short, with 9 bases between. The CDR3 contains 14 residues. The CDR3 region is CASSDPDSQETQYF. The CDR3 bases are TGTGCCAGCAGTGACCCAGACTCCCAAGAGACCCAGTACTTC. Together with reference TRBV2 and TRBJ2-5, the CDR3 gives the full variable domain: EPEVTQTPSHQVTQMGQEVILRCVPISNHLYFYWYRQILGQKVEFLVSFYNNEISEKSEIFDDQFSVERPDGSNFTLKIRSTKLEDSAMYFCASSDPDSQETQYFGPGTRLLVL.

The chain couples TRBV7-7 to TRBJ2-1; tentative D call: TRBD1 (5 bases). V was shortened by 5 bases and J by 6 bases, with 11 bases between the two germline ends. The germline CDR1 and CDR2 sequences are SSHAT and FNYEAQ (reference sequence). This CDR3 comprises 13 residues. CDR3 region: CASSRGASNEQFF. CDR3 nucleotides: TGTGCCAGCAGCAGGGGCGCGTCCAATGAGCAGTTCTTC.

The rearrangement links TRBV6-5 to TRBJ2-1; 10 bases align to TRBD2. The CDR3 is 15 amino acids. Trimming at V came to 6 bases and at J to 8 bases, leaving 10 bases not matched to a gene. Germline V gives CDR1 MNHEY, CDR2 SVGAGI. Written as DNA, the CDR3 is TGTGCCAGCAGCCTTACTAGCGGGGATTTCTATGAGCAGTTCTTC. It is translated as CASSLTSGDFYEQFF.

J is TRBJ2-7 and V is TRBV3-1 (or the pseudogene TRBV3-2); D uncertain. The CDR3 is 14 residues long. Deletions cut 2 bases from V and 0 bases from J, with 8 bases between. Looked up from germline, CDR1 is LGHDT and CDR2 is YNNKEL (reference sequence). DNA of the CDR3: TGTGCCAGCAGCCAATTAACGGCCTCCTACGAGCAGTACTTC. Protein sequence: CASSQLTASYEQYF.

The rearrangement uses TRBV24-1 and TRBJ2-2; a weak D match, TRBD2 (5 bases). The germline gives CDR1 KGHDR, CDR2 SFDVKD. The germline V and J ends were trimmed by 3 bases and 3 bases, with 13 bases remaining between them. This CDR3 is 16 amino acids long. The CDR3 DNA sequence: TGTGCCACCAGTGATCCGAAGGAGGATTACACCGGGGAGCTGTTTTTT. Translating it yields CATSDPKEDYTGELFF.

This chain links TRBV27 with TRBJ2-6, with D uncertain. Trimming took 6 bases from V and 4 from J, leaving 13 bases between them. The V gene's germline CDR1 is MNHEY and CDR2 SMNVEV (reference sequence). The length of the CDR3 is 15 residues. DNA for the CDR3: TGTGCCAGCAGCCCCTCGGGTGCCGGGGCCAACGTCCTGACTTTC. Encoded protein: CASSPSGAGANVLTF.

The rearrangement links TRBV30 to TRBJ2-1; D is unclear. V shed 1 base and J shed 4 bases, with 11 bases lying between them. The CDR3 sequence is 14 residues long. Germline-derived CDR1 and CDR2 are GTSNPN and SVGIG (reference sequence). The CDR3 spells CAWSGQVVYNEQFF. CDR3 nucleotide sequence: TGTGCCTGGAGTGGGCAAGTTGTATACAATGAGCAGTTCTTC.

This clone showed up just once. CDR3 in amino acids: CASSFGREAFF. CDR3 DNA sequence: TGTGCCAGCAGCTTTGGCAGGGAAGCTTTCTTT. The V call is TRBV7-9, the J call TRBJ1-1; D unclear. CDR1 and CDR2 (germline): SEHNR, FQNEAQ (reference sequence). Trimming left V 3 bases short and J 8 bases short, with 7 bases between. CDR3 length: 11 amino acids.

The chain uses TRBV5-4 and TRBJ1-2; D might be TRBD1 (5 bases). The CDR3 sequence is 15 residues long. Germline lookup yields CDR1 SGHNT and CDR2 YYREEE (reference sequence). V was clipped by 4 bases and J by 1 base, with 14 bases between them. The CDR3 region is CASSLAAGDNYGYTF. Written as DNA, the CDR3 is TGTGCCAGCAGCCTCGCGGCGGGGGATAACTATGGCTACACCTTC.

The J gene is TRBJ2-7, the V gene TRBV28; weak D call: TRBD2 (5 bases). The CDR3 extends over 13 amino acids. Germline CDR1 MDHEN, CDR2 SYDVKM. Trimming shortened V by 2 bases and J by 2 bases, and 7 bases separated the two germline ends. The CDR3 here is CASSLRGPYEQYF. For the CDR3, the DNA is TGTGCCAGCAGTTTACGGGGTCCCTACGAGCAGTACTTC.